This T cell receptor beta chain was retrieved from a study of tumor-infiltrating lymphocytes in localized non-small cell lung cancer. Whole-study context: Several tumor histologies, both smoking statuses, and some post-neoadjuvant chemotherapy samples were included. From each patient, both tumor and uninvolved lung, non-adjacent to tumor, were sampled. Study-level results: Compared with uninvolved lung, tumors showed higher T cell infiltration by TCRbeta sequencing.

Method: immunoSEQ multiplex PCR; TCRdb's copy keeps in-frame clones and lacks some. Of about 16,000 clones listed, roughly three quarters are singletons. Germline V gene lookup returns CDR1 MDHEN and CDR2 SYDVKM. The CDR3 consists of 11 residues. Trimming shortened V by 5 bases and J by 7 bases, and 6 bases separated the two germline ends. Concerning this clone itself: What it binds is unknown.

Sequenced material: lung tumor tissue. The chain recombines TRBV28 with TRBJ1-5; maybe TRBD1 (5 bases). The sequence derives from a human donor with non-small cell lung cancer. For the CDR3, the DNA is TGTGCCAGCAGTGGGGGACAGCCCCAGCATTTT. Residues: CASSGGQPQHF.